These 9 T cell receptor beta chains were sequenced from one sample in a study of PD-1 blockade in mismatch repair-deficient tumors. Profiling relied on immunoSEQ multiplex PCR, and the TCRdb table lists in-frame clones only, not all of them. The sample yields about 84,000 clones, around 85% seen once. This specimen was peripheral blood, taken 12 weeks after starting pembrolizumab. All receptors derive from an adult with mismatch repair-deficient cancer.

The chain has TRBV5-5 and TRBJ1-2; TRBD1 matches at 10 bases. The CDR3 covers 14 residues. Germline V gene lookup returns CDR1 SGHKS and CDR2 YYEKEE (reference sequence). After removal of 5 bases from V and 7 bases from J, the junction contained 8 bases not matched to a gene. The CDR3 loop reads CASSWDRGSGGYTF. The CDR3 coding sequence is TGTGCCAGCAGTTGGGACAGGGGTTCGGGTGGCTACACCTTC.

The CDR3 DNA sequence: TGTGCCAGCTCACCACCGGGAGGGGGTCGGGCCTATGGCTACACCTTC. Translated, it gives CASSPPGGGRAYGYTF. The chain joins TRBV18 to TRBJ1-2; weak D call: TRBD1 (6 bases). With 0 bases removed from V and 4 bases from J, the gap between germline ends came to 15 bases. The CDR3 contains 16 residues. Germline V gene data show CDR1 as KGHSH and CDR2 as LQKENI. Filled out from reference TRBV18 and TRBJ1-2, the complete variable domain reads NAGVMQNPRHLVRRRGQEARLRCSPMKGHSHVYWYRQLPEEGLKFMVYLQKENIIDESGMPKERFSAEFPKEGPSILRIQQVVRGDSAAYFCASSPPGGGRAYGYTFGSGTRLTVV.

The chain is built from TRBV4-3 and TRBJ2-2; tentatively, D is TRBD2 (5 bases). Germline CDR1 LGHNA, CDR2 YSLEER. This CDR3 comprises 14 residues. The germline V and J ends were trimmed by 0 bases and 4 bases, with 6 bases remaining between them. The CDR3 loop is CASSQEGSTGELFF. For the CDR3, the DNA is TGCGCCAGCAGCCAAGAGGGGAGCACCGGGGAGCTGTTTTTT.

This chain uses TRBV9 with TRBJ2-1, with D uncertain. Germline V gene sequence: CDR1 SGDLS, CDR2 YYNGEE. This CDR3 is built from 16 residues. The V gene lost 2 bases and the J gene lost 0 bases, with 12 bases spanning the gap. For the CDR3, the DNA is TGTGCCAGCAGCGTTGGCACGCTGAGCTCCTACAATGAGCAGTTCTTC. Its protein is CASSVGTLSSYNEQFF. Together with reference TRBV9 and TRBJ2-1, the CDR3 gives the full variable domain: DSGVTQTPKHLITATGQRVTLRCSPRSGDLSVYWYQQSLDQGLQFLIQYYNGEERAKGNILERFSAQQFPDLHSELNLSSLELGDSALYFCASSVGTLSSYNEQFFGPGTRLTVL.

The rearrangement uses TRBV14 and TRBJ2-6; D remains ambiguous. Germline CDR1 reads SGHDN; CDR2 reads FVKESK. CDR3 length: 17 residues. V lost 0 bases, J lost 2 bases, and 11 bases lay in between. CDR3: CASSQEFSLTGANVLTF. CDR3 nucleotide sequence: TGTGCCAGCAGCCAAGAATTTAGTCTCACTGGGGCCAACGTCCTGACTTTC.

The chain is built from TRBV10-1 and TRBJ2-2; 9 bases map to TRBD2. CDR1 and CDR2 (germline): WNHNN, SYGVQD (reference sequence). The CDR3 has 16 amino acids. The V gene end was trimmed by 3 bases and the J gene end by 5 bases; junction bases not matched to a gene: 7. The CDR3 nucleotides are TGCGCCAGCAGTGACATTAGCGGGAGAGGGACCGGGGAGCTGTTTTTT. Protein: CASSDISGRGTGELFF.

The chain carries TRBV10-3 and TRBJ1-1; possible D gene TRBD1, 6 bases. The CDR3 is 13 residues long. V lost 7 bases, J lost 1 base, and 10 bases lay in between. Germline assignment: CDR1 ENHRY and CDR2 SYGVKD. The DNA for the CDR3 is TGTGCCATCATGGGACAAGCGAACACTGAAGCTTTCTTT. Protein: CAIMGQANTEAFF.

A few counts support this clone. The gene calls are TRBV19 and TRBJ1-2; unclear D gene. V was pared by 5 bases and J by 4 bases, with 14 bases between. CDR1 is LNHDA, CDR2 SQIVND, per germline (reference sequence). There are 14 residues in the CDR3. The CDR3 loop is CASSPFLPSYGYTF. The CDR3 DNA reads TGTGCCAGTAGTCCTTTCCTACCCAGCTATGGCTACACCTTC.

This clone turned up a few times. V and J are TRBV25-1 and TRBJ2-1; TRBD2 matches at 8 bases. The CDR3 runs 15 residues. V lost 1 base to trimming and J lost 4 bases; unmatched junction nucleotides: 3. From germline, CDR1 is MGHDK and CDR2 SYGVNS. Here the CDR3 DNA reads TGTGCCAGCAGTGAATCTGGGACTAGTTACAATGAGCAGTTCTTC. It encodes CASSESGTSYNEQFF.